Sequencing of this TCR beta chain was carried out in a study of blood T cell repertoires in COVID-19. CDR1 SGHRS and CDR2 YFSETQ come from the germline V gene. Trimming removed 5 bases at V and 2 bases at J, with 14 bases between. This CDR3 is 15 amino acids long. The study recruited people aged roughly 18 to 95 years across roughly 25 US areas. Researchers sorted participants into cohorts using their self-reported clinical history. Donors in Cohort 3 who had recovered were those with two negative PCRs, healthcare professional clearance, or resolution of their symptoms. Profiled with immunoSEQ multiplex PCR; TCRdb holds only in-frame clones, not every one. Of about 350,000 clones in the sample, around 87% were seen once.

The chain joins TRBV5-1 to TRBJ2-1; D is unclear. The TCR was taken from a woman aged 30 to 39 who had recovered from COVID-19. What was sequenced was PBMCs or T cells enriched from blood (not recorded which). CDR3 DNA: TGCGCCAGCAGTCCGCAACACCTCACCTACAATGAGCAGTTCTTC. Its translation is CASSPQHLTYNEQFF.